Shown below are 11 T cell receptor beta chains from a single sample sequenced in a study of shared clonotypes between healthy human individuals. Some clones are missing from TCRdb's copy, which holds only in-frame ones; the method was immunoSEQ multiplex PCR. The table includes about 550,000 clones, 95% detected once. Terminally differentiated effector memory CD45RA+ cells were excluded from the naive CD8 cells, which were CD45RO-negative and positively selected for CCR7. The sequencing sample was made of naive CD8+ T cells sorted from blood. Receptor source: a woman aged 25 to 39 in good health.

The CDR3 DNA sequence: TGTGCCAGCAGCGTGACATTGAGCGGGACCGGGGAGCTGTTTTTT. Its translation: CASSVTLSGTGELFF. V and J are TRBV9 and TRBJ2-2; maybe TRBD2 (6 bases). The V end lost 2 bases, the J end lost 5 bases, and 13 bases lay between the germline ends. Germline loops: CDR1 SGDLS, CDR2 YYNGEE. The CDR3 sequence is 15 residues long. Full variable domain (outside the CDR3, taken from reference TRBV9 and TRBJ2-2): DSGVTQTPKHLITATGQRVTLRCSPRSGDLSVYWYQQSLDQGLQFLIQYYNGEERAKGNILERFSAQQFPDLHSELNLSSLELGDSALYFCASSVTLSGTGELFFGEGSRLTVL.

This clone was seen just once. The chain has TRBV4-1 and TRBJ1-4, with D uncertain. The CDR3 has 15 residues. The V end was cut by 1 base, the J end by 2 bases, with 8 bases between. From germline, CDR1 is MGHRA and CDR2 YSYEKL. The CDR3 region is CASSQVELTNEKLFF. The CDR3 DNA is TGCGCCAGCAGCCAAGTGGAGCTGACTAATGAAAAACTGTTTTTT.

The CDR3 DNA sequence: TGTGCCAGCAGCGTCCCTACTAGCGGGAGTCCGACCGGGGAGCTGTTTTTT. This gives the protein CASSVPTSGSPTGELFF. This rearrangement joins TRBV9 to TRBJ2-2; 11 bases line up with TRBD2. Unmatched junction bases numbered 8, after V lost 2 bases and J lost 5 bases. The CDR3 totals 17 residues. CDR1 is SGDLS, CDR2 YYNGEE, per germline. The entire variable domain, with the rest obtained from reference TRBV9 and TRBJ2-2, is as follows: DSGVTQTPKHLITATGQRVTLRCSPRSGDLSVYWYQQSLDQGLQFLIQYYNGEERAKGNILERFSAQQFPDLHSELNLSSLELGDSALYFCASSVPTSGSPTGELFFGEGSRLTVL.

This rearrangement joins TRBV29-1 to TRBJ2-1, with D unclear. The CDR3 consists of 14 residues. V gave up 1 base and J gave up 1 base, with 8 bases separating them. Per germline, CDR1 SQVTM and CDR2 ANQGSEA. The CDR3 bases are TGCAGCGTTGAAGTTGCCTATTCCTACAATGAGCAGTTCTTC. Protein: CSVEVAYSYNEQFF.

For the CDR3, the DNA is TGTGCCAGCAGCCCCTGGGACAGCTCCCCCACAGATACGCAGTATTTT. Protein: CASSPWDSSPTDTQYF. The chain carries TRBV27 and TRBJ2-3, with 7 bases matching TRBD1. Per germline, CDR1 MNHEY and CDR2 SMNVEV (reference sequence). Trimming at V came to 6 bases and at J to 2 bases, leaving 11 bases not matched to a gene. The CDR3 is 16 amino acids.

The chain is built from TRBV6-5 and TRBJ2-1; D may correspond to TRBD1 or TRBD2 (6 bases each). With 6 bases removed from V and 9 bases from J, the gap between germline ends came to 9 bases. Germline values: CDR1 MNHEY, CDR2 SVGAGI. The CDR3 spans 11 residues. DNA of the CDR3: TGTGCCAGCAGGGGGGGCCTTGAGCAGTTCTTC. Residues: CASRGGLEQFF.

The chain employs TRBV7-9 and TRBJ2-7, with a possible D match to TRBD2 (6 bases). The CDR3 consists of 12 residues. V lost 4 bases and J lost 6, with 10 bases in between. Germline-derived CDR1 and CDR2 are SEHNR and FQNEAQ (reference sequence). The CDR3 coding sequence is TGTGCCAGCAGCTGGGGAGGCCCCGAGCAGTACTTC. This sequence encodes CASSWGGPEQYF.

V gene TRBV23-1 combines with J gene TRBJ1-1; D is uncertain. TRBV23-1 is labeled an ORF, and its function is uncertain. V was clipped by 3 bases and J by 2 bases, with 25 bases between them. The CDR3 contains 19 residues. DNA of the CDR3: TGCGCCAGCAGTCATCTCACTAGGACCGACGAACTGATAAACACTGAAGCTTTCTTT. Protein sequence: CASSHLTRTDELINTEAFF.

The rearrangement uses TRBV15 and TRBJ2-7; D is ambiguous. Germline CDR1 reads LNHNV; CDR2 reads YYDKDF (reference sequence). V lost 1 base, J lost 2 bases, and 9 bases lay in between. The CDR3 length is 14 residues. CDR3 sequence (DNA): TGTGCCACCAGCAGAGTGGCCGAAACCTACGAGCAGTACTTC. Translation: CATSRVAETYEQYF.

The V gene is TRBV27, the J gene TRBJ1-1; D perhaps matches TRBD1 (5 bases). From germline, CDR1 is MNHEY and CDR2 SMNVEV (reference sequence). Trimming cost V 4 bases and J 5 bases, with 17 bases left between them. The CDR3 loop spans 15 amino acids. DNA for the CDR3: TGTGCCAGCAGTTCCATCGGCGGGGGTGGTACTGAAGCTTTCTTT. Translating gives CASSSIGGGGTEAFF.

Regarding this clone: Other DNA sequences in the sample encode the same CDR3. In DNA form, the CDR3 reads TGTGCCAGCAGTTTGGAGGGTAATGAGCAGTTCTTC. Residues: CASSLEGNEQFF. The chain uses TRBV28 and TRBJ2-1, with D perhaps TRBD2 (6 bases). CDR1 is MDHEN and CDR2 is SYDVKM in the germline V gene. Trimming removed 3 bases from V and 7 bases from J, with 7 bases in between. The CDR3 extends over 12 amino acids. The full variable domain, with the rest looked up from reference TRBV28 and TRBJ2-1, is DVKVTQSSRYLVKRTGEKVFLECVQDMDHENMFWYRQDPGLGLRLIYFSYDVKMKEKGDIPEGYSVSREKKERFSLILESASTNQTSMYLCASSLEGNEQFFGPGTRLTVL.